These 4 T cell receptor beta chains were all obtained from the same sample, sequenced in a study of T-cell memory formation after mild COVID-19. Via MiXCR, TCRdb re-called the 5' RACE reads, giving one row per CDR3 protein. Of over 500,000 distinct CDR3 sequences in the sample, roughly a sixth were seen once. The sequenced sample was PBMCs or a T cell subset sorted from them (not recorded which). The receptors here all came from an adult woman who had mild COVID-19 (a few samples of this study predate the infection). Cell type and time point are not known.

Only a few counts were recorded for this clonotype. This chain joins TRBV6-5 and TRBJ1-1; D unresolved. Trimming left V 5 bases short and J 1 base short, with 11 bases between. Germline CDR1 reads MNHEY; CDR2 reads SVGAGI. The CDR3 runs to 14 residues. Here the CDR3 reads CASSVDLRNTEAFF. Written as DNA, the CDR3 is TGTGCCAGCAGTGTAGACCTCCGGAACACTGAAGCTTTCTTT.

This clonotype has more than one count but fewer than ten. V usage is TRBV30 and J usage is TRBJ2-1, with 13 positions matching TRBD2. This CDR3 comprises 16 residues. Germline lookup yields CDR1 GTSNPN and CDR2 SVGIG (reference sequence). V gave up 0 bases and J gave up 6 bases; unmatched junction bases: 5. Here the CDR3 DNA reads TGTGCCTGGAGTGTACCCGGGACTAGCGGGGTCAATGAGCAGTTCTTC. This encodes CAWSVPGTSGVNEQFF.

This clonotype has more than one count but fewer than ten. This chain links TRBV19 with TRBJ2-6; 12 bases fit TRBD2. Germline-derived CDR1 and CDR2 are LNHDA and SQIVND (reference sequence). This CDR3 region has 16 residues. V shed 10 bases and J 3 bases; nucleotides not matched to a gene: 7. CDR3 protein: CATHGLAGYGANVLTF. CDR3 DNA sequence: TGTGCCACCCACGGACTAGCGGGATATGGGGCCAACGTCCTGACTTTC.

This clonotype was picked up a small number of times. The CDR3 loop is CASSFDVGGTEAFF. The CDR3 DNA sequence: TGTGCCAGCAGTTTTGATGTCGGAGGCACTGAAGCTTTCTTT. The rearrangement uses TRBV27 and TRBJ1-1; no definite D call. The V end was cut by 3 bases, the J end by 4 bases, with 12 bases between. The germline V gene has CDR1 MNHEY and CDR2 SMNVEV (reference sequence). This CDR3 spans 14 amino acids.